This note documents a single T cell receptor beta chain sequence. This sample was included in a study of regulatory T cells in long-lasting Graves disease. CDR1 is LNHDA and CDR2 is SQIVND in the germline V gene (reference sequence). The length of the CDR3 is 14 residues. V was clipped by 4 bases and J by 3 bases; unmatched bases: 4. The time point: persistent/refractory GD, antithyroid drugs over 5 years with positive TRAb. From PBMCs, RNA was extracted and then used to make the TCR library. Construction of TCR beta libraries relied on iRepertoire HTBI primers and on Arm-PCR targeting CDR3 regions. Via MiXCR, TCRdb re-called the multiplex PCR reads, giving one row per CDR3 protein. The data contain approximately 500,000 distinct CDR3 sequences, around a fifth of them singletons.

Source: peripheral blood mononuclear cells (PBMCs), taken when the disease was refractory, from a patient treated with antithyroid drugs. This clonotype was obtained from a female donor with Graves disease. V gene TRBV19 combines with J gene TRBJ2-7; 9 bases fit TRBD1. In DNA form, the CDR3 reads TGTGCCAGTAGTACAGCGGGACAGGGCTACGAGCAGTACTTC. Encoded protein: CASSTAGQGYEQYF.